This T cell receptor (beta chain) emerged from a study of cytomegalovirus exposure and HLA in healthy donors. Remarks on this clone: Antigen specificity is unknown.

The CDR3 contains 17 residues. Trimming took 3 bases from V and 0 from J; bases not matched to a gene: 6. From germline, CDR1 is SGHNT and CDR2 YENEEA. General study points: Reported performance of the classifier showed diagnosis of cytomegalovirus status with high specificity and sensitivity.

13 Jbeta primers and 60 Vbeta primers were used for the PCR. TCRdb's copy holds only in-frame clones and misses some; the assay was immunoSEQ multiplex PCR. Among about 140,000 clones, 73% were seen once, and the ten largest hold over 13%. This clonotype originated in a human donor in good health. The gene calls are TRBV11-3 and TRBJ2-3; 10 bases are a match to TRBD2. Sequenced material: PBMCs. CDR3 protein: CASSLGILAGSTDTQYF. The CDR3 DNA follows: TGTGCCAGCAGCTTGGGAATACTAGCGGGGAGCACAGATACGCAGTATTTT.